This T cell receptor beta chain is from a study of cytomegalovirus exposure and HLA in healthy donors. Findings and caveats of the study: On later analysis, the bulk of CMV-associated TCR beta chains appeared to be HLA-restricted. For TCR beta chains, V- and J-gene trimming was later linked to a missense DCLRE1C variant. The classifier reportedly diagnosed cytomegalovirus status with high specificity and sensitivity. It was confirmed in vitro that a few of the CMV-associated chains were specific for CMV antigens.

The PCR had 60 Vbeta and 13 Jbeta primers. This table comes from immunoSEQ multiplex PCR, and its TCRdb copy is limited to in-frame clones, with some not included. The sample records about 210,000 clones, about 80% being singletons. Of note for this clone: Its antigen is still unknown.

The CDR3 contains 13 residues. CDR1 is SNHLY, CDR2 FYNNEI, per germline. V lost 7 bases, J lost 4 bases, and 4 bases stayed unmatched. Sequenced material: PBMCs. The sequence came from a man between 35 and 55 years old in good health and CMV-seropositive. The chain links TRBV2 to TRBJ1-1, with 9 bases lining up with TRBD1. The CDR3 sequence: CASKGQGGTEAFF. CDR3 bases: TGTGCCAGCAAGGGACAGGGAGGCACTGAAGCTTTCTTT.